These 18 T cell receptor beta chains were sequenced from one sample in a study of cytomegalovirus exposure and HLA in healthy donors. Profiling relied on immunoSEQ multiplex PCR, and the TCRdb table lists in-frame clones only, not all of them. Of fewer than 250,000 clones detected, roughly 83% appear once; the ten largest clones hold over 13%. Material: PBMCs. The source is a woman in her twenties or thirties in good health and CMV-seropositive.

This chain connects TRBV29-1 to TRBJ2-3; TRBD2 might be the D (6 bases). V was shortened by 7 bases and J by 4 bases, with 24 bases between the two germline ends. The CDR3 spans 16 residues. Germline loops: CDR1 SQVTM, CDR2 ANQGSEA. In nucleotides, the CDR3 is TGCAGCGCCAGAGGTGGGCGGGACGGAGGGCCAGATACGCAGTATTTT. Its protein is CSARGGRDGGPDTQYF.

A few counts support this clone. The chain couples TRBV28 to TRBJ1-2; D remains unclear. Germline values: CDR1 MDHEN, CDR2 SYDVKM. The CDR3 length is 12 residues. Deletions cut 2 bases from V and 10 bases from J, with 11 bases between. CDR3 coding DNA: TGTGCCAGCAGTTTAACCCTTCCCCCCTACACCTTC. Protein: CASSLTLPPYTF.

The chain employs TRBV27 and TRBJ2-1; TRBD2 matches 7 bases. This CDR3 spans 15 amino acids. CDR1 and CDR2 (germline): MNHEY, SMNVEV (reference sequence). V lost 7 bases to trimming and J lost 3 bases; unmatched junction nucleotides: 9. The CDR3 loop is CASKVDAGVYNEQFF. The CDR3 region has the DNA TGTGCCAGCAAGGTAGATGCGGGAGTCTACAATGAGCAGTTCTTC.

The chain couples TRBV7-8 to TRBJ1-2; D is ambiguous. Germline CDR1 SGHVS, CDR2 FQNEAQ. CDR3 length equals 12 residues. V shed 4 bases and J shed 3 bases, with 6 bases lying between them. CDR3 region: CASSSRDYGYTF. The CDR3 DNA sequence: TGTGCCAGCAGCTCCCGGGACTATGGCTACACCTTC.

The J gene is TRBJ2-2, the V gene TRBV5-1; D not certain. From germline, CDR1 is SGHRS and CDR2 YFSETQ. V gave up 9 bases and J gave up 3 bases, with 12 bases separating them. This CDR3 comprises 13 residues. The CDR3 DNA is TGCGCCACCCCATGTCGAGACACCGGGGAGCTGTTTTTT. Translating gives CATPCRDTGELFF.

The rearrangement joins TRBV4-1 to TRBJ1-5; 9 nucleotides match TRBD1. J gave up 4 bases and V 3 bases, and 4 bases lay outside the gene matches. Germline V gene data show CDR1 as MGHRA and CDR2 as YSYEKL. The CDR3 contains 15 residues. The CDR3 loop reads CASSHGQGWNQPQHF. The CDR3, as DNA: TGCGCCAGCAGCCACGGACAGGGGTGGAATCAGCCCCAGCATTTT.

A remark on this clone: This specimen includes other DNA sequences encoding the same CDR3. V gene TRBV5-1 combines with J gene TRBJ2-1; D remains unclear. Trimming left V 0 bases short and J 4 bases short, with 5 bases between. Germline loops: CDR1 SGHRS, CDR2 YFSETQ. This CDR3 comprises 13 residues. The CDR3 sequence is CASSLESYNEQFF. CDR3 sequence (DNA): TGCGCCAGCAGCTTGGAGTCTTACAATGAGCAGTTCTTC.

The chain carries TRBV18 and TRBJ1-2, with TRBD1 matching over 10 bases. Germline V gene sequence: CDR1 KGHSH, CDR2 LQKENI. Trimming took 3 bases from V and 5 from J; bases not matched to a gene: 6. There are 15 residues in the CDR3. The CDR3 DNA follows: TGTGCCAGCTCACCTCGACAGGGGGCAGGATATGGCTACACCTTC. Amino acids: CASSPRQGAGYGYTF.

The chain links TRBV27 to TRBJ2-7; D uncertain. V was pared by 3 bases and J by 1 base, with 7 bases between. In germline, CDR1 is MNHEY, CDR2 SMNVEV (reference sequence). The CDR3 loop spans 13 amino acids. For the CDR3, the DNA is TGTGCCAGCAGTTTTGACAAATCCTACGAGCAGTACTTC. Translating it yields CASSFDKSYEQYF.

This chain connects TRBV7-6 to TRBJ1-2; a possible D gene is TRBD1 (5 bases). Germline CDR1 reads SGHVS; CDR2 reads FNYEAQ. The CDR3 has 14 residues. The V end was cut by 5 bases, the J end by 0 bases, with 10 bases between. The CDR3 spells CASSQGPPNYGYTF. In DNA, the CDR3 is TGTGCCAGCAGCCAGGGACCCCCTAACTATGGCTACACCTTC.

J is TRBJ1-2 and V is TRBV6-1, with 11 bases identical to TRBD1. V shed 4 bases and J 4 bases; nucleotides not matched to a gene: 5. The CDR3 totals 15 residues. Germline CDR1 MNHNS, CDR2 SASEGT. CDR3 sequence: CASSVRTGGAYGYTF. The CDR3 bases are TGTGCCAGCAGTGTTCGGACAGGGGGCGCCTATGGCTACACCTTC.

The chain joins TRBV29-1 to TRBJ2-3, with D unresolved. Trimming stripped 2 bases from V and 3 bases from J, with 3 bases between. CDR3 length: 11 residues. Germline V CDR1 and CDR2: SQVTM, ANQGSEA. The CDR3 nucleotides read TGCAGCGTTGAAATGACAGATACGCAGTATTTT. This gives the protein CSVEMTDTQYF.

This clone appeared a few times. This sequence joins TRBV30 and TRBJ1-2; 7 bases align to TRBD1. The CDR3 covers 16 residues. Germline trimming cut 3 bases from V and 8 bases from J; bases unmatched to any gene: 18. Germline V gives CDR1 GTSNPN, CDR2 SVGIG (reference sequence). DNA for the CDR3: TGTGCCTGGAGCGAACCGAGGAACAGGGGAAGAGCAGGCTACACCTTC. This encodes CAWSEPRNRGRAGYTF.

The chain is built from TRBV2 and TRBJ2-7; D is perhaps TRBD1 or TRBD2 (5 bases each). The CDR3 runs 15 residues. The germline gives CDR1 SNHLY, CDR2 FYNNEI. Trimming cost V 9 bases and J 3 bases, with 21 bases left between them. The CDR3 DNA follows: TGTGCCAGTTCCTCCCGGGGCCAGGCCCTCTACGAGCAGTACTTC. It yields the protein CASSSRGQALYEQYF.

The chain is built from TRBV9 and TRBJ2-1; D may be TRBD1 or TRBD2 (5 bases each). The germline V gene has CDR1 SGDLS and CDR2 YYNGEE. This CDR3 has 15 amino acids. The germline V and J ends were trimmed by 4 bases and 4 bases, with 15 bases remaining between them. The CDR3 nucleotides are TGTGCCAGCAGCCTCTCCGGGACGACTTACAATGAGCAGTTCTTC. Its protein is CASSLSGTTYNEQFF.

V gene TRBV30 combines with J gene TRBJ1-2; the match to TRBD1 covers 7 bases. The V and J ends lost 3 bases and 2 bases, in that order; junction bases with no gene match: 3. The germline V gene encodes CDR1 GTSNPN and CDR2 SVGIG (reference sequence). The CDR3 consists of 13 residues. CDR3 region: CAWSPGQNYGYTF. The CDR3 region has the DNA TGTGCCTGGAGCCCGGGACAGAACTATGGCTACACCTTC.

The CDR3 reads CASSDGFQETQYF. As DNA, the CDR3 is TGCGCCAGCAGTGATGGGTTCCAAGAGACCCAGTACTTC. The chain is built from TRBV10-1 and TRBJ2-5; D is unclear. The germline gives CDR1 WNHNN, CDR2 SYGVQD (reference sequence). CDR3 length: 13 amino acids. Trimming removed 3 bases from V and 1 base from J, with 6 bases in between.

The V call is TRBV4-2, the J call TRBJ2-1; 9 nucleotides line up with TRBD1. In germline, CDR1 is LGHNA, CDR2 YNFKEQ. V shed 1 base and J 10 bases; nucleotides not matched to a gene: 11. This CDR3 has 16 residues. The CDR3 protein is CASSQAGTGNWREQFF. CDR3 nucleotides: TGTGCCAGCAGCCAAGCAGGGACAGGGAATTGGAGGGAGCAGTTCTTC.